The sequence of this T cell receptor (beta chain) was determined in a study of T-cell reconstitution after alpha-beta-depleted transplantation in children. Study-wide points: It was surviving recipient T cells and thymic progenitors that gave some patients high TCRbeta diversity at day 60. Expanded graft clones numbering several hundred reportedly gave rise to alpha-beta T cells about two months after transplant.

There are many counts of this clonotype. As yet, its antigen is unknown. V was shortened by 6 bases and J by 0 bases, with 16 bases between the two germline ends. This CDR3 contains 15 residues. The germline gives CDR1 SGHRS, CDR2 YFSETQ. TCRbeta library preparation incorporated unique molecular identifiers. Using its own MiXCR run on the PCR reads, TCRdb lists one record per CDR3 protein. Here the sample spans about 440,000 distinct CDR3 sequences, about 45% being singletons. The sequencing used PBMCs, collected before TCRalphabeta/CD19-depleted stem cell transplant. This TCR was sampled from a girl aged 2-15 years with aplastic anemia, due to receive a stem cell transplant. The rearrangement uses TRBV5-1 and TRBJ2-7, with D possibly TRBD2 on 6 matching bases. In nucleotides, the CDR3 is TGCGCCAGCAACGGAGGGGCCGGGAGCTCCTACGAGCAGTACTTC. Protein: CASNGGAGSSYEQYF.